This TCR beta chain is from a study of T cell repertoires in cytomegalovirus infection. TCRdb re-called the reads with MiXCR, one entry per CDR3 protein. Of some 300,000 distinct CDR3 sequences listed, about a sixth were seen once; the top ten hold around 13%. Trimming at V came to 10 bases and at J to 4 bases, leaving 5 bases not matched to a gene. Per germline, CDR1 MNHEY and CDR2 SMNVEV (reference sequence). The CDR3 is made up of 13 amino acids. The chain uses TRBV27 and TRBJ2-1; 9 bases align to TRBD2. The sample was PBMCs. This TCR derives from a human donor in good health (CMV status not recorded). Some clones in this sample may be carry-over from other donors' samples. The CDR3 protein is CATRGGLYNEQFF. The CDR3 DNA sequence: TGTGCCACGCGGGGGGGCCTTTACAATGAGCAGTTCTTC.